These 3 T cell receptor beta chains originate from one sample sequenced in a study of cytomegalovirus exposure and HLA in healthy donors. PCR used 60 Vbeta primers and 13 Jbeta primers. Profiled with immunoSEQ multiplex PCR; TCRdb holds only in-frame clones, not every one. The repertoire holds approximately 130,000 clones, with roughly 80% as singletons. Sequencing was carried out using PBMCs. These receptors originate from a woman between 18 and 30 years old in good health and CMV-seronegative.

The chain carries TRBV13 and TRBJ2-7; D unclear. Trimming took off 3 bases at V and 2 bases at J, with 11 bases between the two ends. Germline CDR1 and CDR2: PRHDT and FYEKMQ (reference sequence). This CDR3 is 14 amino acids long. CDR3 in amino acids: CASSLSLVPYEQYF. DNA of the CDR3: TGTGCCAGCAGCTTGAGTCTCGTCCCCTACGAGCAGTACTTC. The full variable domain, in which reference TRBV13 and TRBJ2-7 provide the parts outside the CDR3, is AAGVIQSPRHLIKEKRETATLKCYPIPRHDTVYWYQQGPGQDPQFLISFYEKMQSDKGSIPDRFSAQQFSDYHSELNMSSLELGDSALYFCASSLSLVPYEQYFGPGTRLTVT.

The chain joins TRBV9 to TRBJ2-3; 8 nucleotides line up with TRBD2. Germline V lookup: CDR1 SGDLS, CDR2 YYNGEE. Trimming cost V 0 bases and J 3 bases; bases outside gene matches: 6. The CDR3 has 16 residues. CDR3 residues: CASSVGLATTTDTQYF. The CDR3 nucleotides read TGTGCCAGCAGCGTAGGACTAGCGACTACTACAGATACGCAGTATTTT.

This clone was counted only a few times. This chain joins TRBV25-1 and TRBJ1-1; D ambiguous. This CDR3 comprises 12 residues. CDR1 and CDR2 from the germline V gene are MGHDK and SYGVNS. Between the trimmed V and J ends, which lost 7 bases and 11 bases, there was a span of 17 bases. CDR3 nucleotides: TGTGCCAGCACCATGGGCCAACAACGGGCTTTCTTT. Protein sequence: CASTMGQQRAFF.